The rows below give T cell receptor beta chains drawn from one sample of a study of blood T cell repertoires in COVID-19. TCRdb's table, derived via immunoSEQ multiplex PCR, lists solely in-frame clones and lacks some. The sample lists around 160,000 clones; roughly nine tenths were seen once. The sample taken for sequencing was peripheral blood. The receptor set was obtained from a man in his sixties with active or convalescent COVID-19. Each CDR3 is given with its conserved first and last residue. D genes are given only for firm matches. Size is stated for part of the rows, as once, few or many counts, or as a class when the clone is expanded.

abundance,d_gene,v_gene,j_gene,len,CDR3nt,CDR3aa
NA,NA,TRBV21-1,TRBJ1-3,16,TGTGCCAGCAGCAAAGGAGGCTTCAGCTCTGGAAACACCATATATTTT,CASSKGGFSSGNTIYF
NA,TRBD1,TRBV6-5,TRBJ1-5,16,TGTGCCAGCAGTTCCGGGACAGGGGGGAACAATCAGCCCCAGCATTTT,CASSSGTGGNNQPQHF
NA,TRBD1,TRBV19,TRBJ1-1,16,TGTGCCAGTAGTCCCCGACAGGGGGGGATGAACACTGAAGCTTTCTTT,CASSPRQGGMNTEAFF
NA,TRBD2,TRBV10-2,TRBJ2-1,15,TGCGCCACCCGACTAGCGGGGGGGGGTTACAATGAGCAGTTCTTC,CATRLAGGGYNEQFF
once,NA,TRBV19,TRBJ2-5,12,TGTGCCAGTAGTGCGACTGGAGAGACCCAGTACTTC,CASSATGETQYF
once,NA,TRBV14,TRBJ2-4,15,TGTGCCAGCAGCGACGACAGGCGGTCCAAAAACATTCAGTACTTC,CASSDDRRSKNIQYF
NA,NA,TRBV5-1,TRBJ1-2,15,TGCGCCAGCAGCCCGGCCGGGACAACGCGACCCGGCTACACCTTC,CASSPAGTTRPGYTF
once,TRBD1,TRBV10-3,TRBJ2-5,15,TGTGCCATCAGTGATTTGGACAGGGGGGGCGAGACCCAGTACTTC,CAISDLDRGGETQYF
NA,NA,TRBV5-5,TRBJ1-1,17,TGTGCCAGCAGCTTGGCCCGGTCAGGGACTATGAACACTGAAGCTTTCTTT,CASSLARSGTMNTEAFF
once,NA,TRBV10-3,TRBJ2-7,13,TGTGCCATCGCGAGAGTGCCCTTCTACGAGCAGTACTTC,CAIARVPFYEQYF
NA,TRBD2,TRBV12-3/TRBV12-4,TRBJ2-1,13,TGTGCCAGCAGTTCGACTAGCGTCGATGAGCAGTTCTTC,CASSSTSVDEQFF
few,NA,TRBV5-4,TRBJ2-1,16,TGTGCCAGCAGCTTGGCCGGTAGCGTGGATAGGATTGAGCAGTTCTTC,CASSLAGSVDRIEQFF
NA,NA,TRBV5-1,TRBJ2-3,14,TGCGCCAGCAGCCAGACGGGGAGCACAGATACGCAGTATTTT,CASSQTGSTDTQYF
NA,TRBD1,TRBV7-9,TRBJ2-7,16,TGTGCCAGCAGCTTAACCGTGACAGGGAGCTCCTACGAGCAGTACTTC,CASSLTVTGSSYEQYF
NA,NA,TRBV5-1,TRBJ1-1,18,TGCGCCAGCAGCTCTGTACGAGGTACTGCGACGATTGGCACTGAAGCTTTCTTT,CASSSVRGTATIGTEAFF
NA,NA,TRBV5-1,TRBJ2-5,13,TGCGCCAGCAGCTCAGGGATTCGGGAGACCCAGTACTTC,CASSSGIRETQYF
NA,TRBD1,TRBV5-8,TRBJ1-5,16,TGTGCCAGCAGCACCGGACAGGGGTACGCCCATCAGCCCCAGCATTTT,CASSTGQGYAHQPQHF
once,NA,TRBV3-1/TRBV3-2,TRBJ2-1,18,TGTGCCAGCAGCCAAGATGCAACCGGGACTGGGTCCTACAATGAGCAGTTCTTC,CASSQDATGTGSYNEQFF
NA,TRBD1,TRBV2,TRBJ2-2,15,TGTGCCAGCAGTTGGGACAGGGGTTTTGCCGGGGAGCTGTTTTTT,CASSWDRGFAGELFF
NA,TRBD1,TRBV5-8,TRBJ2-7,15,TGTGCCAGCAGCTTAAAAGGACAGGGGGACTACGAGCAGTACTTC,CASSLKGQGDYEQYF
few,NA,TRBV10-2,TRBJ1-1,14,TGCGCCAGCAGTGTGGGCAGGGAAAACACTGAAGCTTTCTTT,CASSVGRENTEAFF
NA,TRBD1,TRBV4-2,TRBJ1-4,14,TGTGCCAGCAGCACGGGACAGGGGGTCGAAAAACTGTTTTTT,CASSTGQGVEKLFF
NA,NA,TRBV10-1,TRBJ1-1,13,TGCGCCACCCAGACAGACATGAACACTGAAGCTTTCTTT,CATQTDMNTEAFF
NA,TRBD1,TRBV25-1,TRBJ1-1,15,TGTGCCAGCAGTGACAGGGGGCCGAAGAACACTGAAGCTTTCTTT,CASSDRGPKNTEAFF
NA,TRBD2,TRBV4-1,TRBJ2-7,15,TGCGCCAGCAGCCAAGAGACTAGCGGGGGATACGAGCAGTACTTC,CASSQETSGGYEQYF
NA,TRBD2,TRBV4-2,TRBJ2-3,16,TGTGCCAGCAGCCAAGATGGGACTAGGAGGCAGGATACGCAGTATTTT,CASSQDGTRRQDTQYF
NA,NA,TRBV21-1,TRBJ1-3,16,TGTGCCAGCAGCAAAGGCCCAGCGAGCTCTGGAAACACCATATATTTT,CASSKGPASSGNTIYF
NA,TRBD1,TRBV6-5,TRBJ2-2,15,TGTGCCAGCAGCCCGGGACAGGGGGCGCCCGGGGAGCTGTTTTTT,CASSPGQGAPGELFF
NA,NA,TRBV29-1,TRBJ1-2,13,TGCAGCGTTGGTAAGGGGGCTAACTATGGCTACACCTTC,CSVGKGANYGYTF
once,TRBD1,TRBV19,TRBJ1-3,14,TGTGCCAGTAGTATGGACAGGGTTGGAAACACCATATATTTT,CASSMDRVGNTIYF
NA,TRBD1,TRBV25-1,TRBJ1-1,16,TGTGCCAGCAGTGACTCCCAGACAGGGGTTTTTGAAGAAGCTTTCTTT,CASSDSQTGVFEEAFF
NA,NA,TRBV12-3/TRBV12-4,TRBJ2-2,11,TGTGCCAGCGGAGTACACCGGGGAGCTGTTTTT,CASGVHRGAVF
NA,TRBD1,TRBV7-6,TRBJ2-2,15,TGTGCCGTAGTTTTTGGGACAGCGAACACCGGGGAGCTGTTTTTT,CAVVFGTANTGELFF
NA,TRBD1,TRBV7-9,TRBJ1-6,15,TGTGCCAGCAGCAGAGGACAGGCAGATAATTCACCCCTCCACTTT,CASSRGQADNSPLHF
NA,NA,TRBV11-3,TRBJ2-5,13,TGTGCCAGCAGCCGCGGGGTAGCTGAGACCCAGTACTTC,CASSRGVAETQYF
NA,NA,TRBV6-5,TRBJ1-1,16,TGTGCCAGCAGTTACTCGACTCAGAGTTTGAACACTGAAGCTTTCTTT,CASSYSTQSLNTEAFF
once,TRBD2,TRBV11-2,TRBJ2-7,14,TGTGCCAGCAGCTTTGGGACTAGTCGCTACGAGCAGTACTTC,CASSFGTSRYEQYF
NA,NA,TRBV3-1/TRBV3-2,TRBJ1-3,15,TGTGCCAGCAGCCAAGGTGGGGGGGCTGGAAACACCATATATTTT,CASSQGGGAGNTIYF
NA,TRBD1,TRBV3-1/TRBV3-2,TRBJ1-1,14,TGTGCCAGCAGGACACAGGGGTTGAACACTGAAGCTTTCTTT,CASRTQGLNTEAFF
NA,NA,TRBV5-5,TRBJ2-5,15,TGTGCCAGCAGCTTGGCTGGGAGGCCTGGGGAGACCCAGTACTTC,CASSLAGRPGETQYF
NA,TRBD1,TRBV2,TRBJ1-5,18,TGTGCCAGCAGCCGGGACAGGGCCCTAATTTATAGCAATCAGCCCCAGCATTTT,CASSRDRALIYSNQPQHF
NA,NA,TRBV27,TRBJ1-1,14,TGTGCCAGCAGTTTAATAAGACAGAACACTGAAGCTTTCTTT,CASSLIRQNTEAFF
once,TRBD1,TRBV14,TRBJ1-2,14,TGTGCCAGCAGCCAATCCCAGGGGGCCGGTGGCTACACCTTC,CASSQSQGAGGYTF
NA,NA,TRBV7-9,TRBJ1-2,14,TGTGCCAGCAGCGAAGGACTTTCTGCCCATGGCTACACCTTC,CASSEGLSAHGYTF
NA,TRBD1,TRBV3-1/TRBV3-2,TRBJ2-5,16,TGTGCCAGCAGCCAAGTTGCACAGGGGGGCGAAGAGACCCAGTACTTC,CASSQVAQGGEETQYF
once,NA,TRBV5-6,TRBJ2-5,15,TGTGCCAGCAGCTCCCGCAAGGGAGAGACAGAGACCCAGTACTTC,CASSSRKGETETQYF
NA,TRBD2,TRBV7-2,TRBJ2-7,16,TGTGCCAGCAGCTTACCCCTAGCGGGCTCCCCCTACGAGCAGTACTTC,CASSLPLAGSPYEQYF
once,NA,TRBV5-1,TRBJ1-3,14,TGCGCCAGCAGCCCCGTCGAGAGGGGAAACACCATATATTTT,CASSPVERGNTIYF